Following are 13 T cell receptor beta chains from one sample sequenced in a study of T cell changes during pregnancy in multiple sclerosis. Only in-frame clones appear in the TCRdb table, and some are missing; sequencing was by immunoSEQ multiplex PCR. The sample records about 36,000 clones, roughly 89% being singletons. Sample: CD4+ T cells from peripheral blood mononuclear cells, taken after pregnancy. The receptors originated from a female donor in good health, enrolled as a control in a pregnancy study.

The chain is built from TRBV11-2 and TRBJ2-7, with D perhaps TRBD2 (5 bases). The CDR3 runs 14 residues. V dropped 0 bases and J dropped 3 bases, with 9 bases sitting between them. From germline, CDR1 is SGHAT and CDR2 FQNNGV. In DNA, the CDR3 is TGTGCCAGCAGCTTAGATTCCGCGGGCTACGAGCAGTACTTC. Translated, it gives CASSLDSAGYEQYF.

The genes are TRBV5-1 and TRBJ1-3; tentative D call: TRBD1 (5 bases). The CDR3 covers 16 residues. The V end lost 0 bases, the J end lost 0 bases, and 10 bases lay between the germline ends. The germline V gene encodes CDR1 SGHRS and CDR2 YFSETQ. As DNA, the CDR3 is TGCGCCAGCAGCTTGGGGCAGGGAAGCTCTGGAAACACCATATATTTT. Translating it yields CASSLGQGSSGNTIYF. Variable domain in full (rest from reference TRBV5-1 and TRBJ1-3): KAGVTQTPRYLIKTRGQQVTLSCSPISGHRSVSWYQQTPGQGLQFLFEYFSETQRNKGNFPGRFSGRQFSNSRSEMNVSTLELGDSALYLCASSLGQGSSGNTIYFGEGSWLTVV.

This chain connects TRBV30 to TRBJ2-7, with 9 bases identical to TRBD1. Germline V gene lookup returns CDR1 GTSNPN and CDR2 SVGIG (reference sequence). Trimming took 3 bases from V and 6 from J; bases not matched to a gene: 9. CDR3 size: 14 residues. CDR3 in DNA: TGTGCCTGGAGGGGGGGGACAGGGCGAGGCGAGCAGTACTTC. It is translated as CAWRGGTGRGEQYF.

CDR3 loop: CASGLVLGLIPDTQYF. DNA for the CDR3: TGTGCTAGTGGTTTGGTACTGGGCTTGATTCCAGATACGCAGTATTTT. The chain couples TRBV12-5 to TRBJ2-3; D is unclear. The CDR3 loop spans 16 amino acids. The germline CDR1 and CDR2 sequences are LGHNT and FRNRAP. The V end was cut by 0 bases, the J end by 4 bases, with 14 bases between.

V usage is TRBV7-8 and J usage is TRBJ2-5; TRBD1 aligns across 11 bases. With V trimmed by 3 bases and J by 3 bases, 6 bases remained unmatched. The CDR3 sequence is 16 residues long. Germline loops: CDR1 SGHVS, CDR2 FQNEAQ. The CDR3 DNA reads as TGTGCCAGCAGCTTCGGGGACAGGGGGATGGAAGAGACCCAGTACTTC. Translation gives CASSFGDRGMEETQYF.

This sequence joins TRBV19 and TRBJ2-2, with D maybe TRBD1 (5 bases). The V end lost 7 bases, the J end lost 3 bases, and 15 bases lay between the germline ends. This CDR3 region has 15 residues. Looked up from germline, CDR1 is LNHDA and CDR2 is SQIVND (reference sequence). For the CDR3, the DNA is TGTGCCAGTATCCCATGGCAGGGATACACCGGGGAGCTGTTTTTT. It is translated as CASIPWQGYTGELFF.

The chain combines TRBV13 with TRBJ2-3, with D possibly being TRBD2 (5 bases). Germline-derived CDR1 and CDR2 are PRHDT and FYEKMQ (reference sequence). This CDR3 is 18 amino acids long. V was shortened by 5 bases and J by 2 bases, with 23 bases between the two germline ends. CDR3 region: CASSLERLGARYTDTQYF. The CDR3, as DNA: TGTGCCAGCAGCCTCGAGCGCCTGGGAGCTCGGTACACAGATACGCAGTATTTT. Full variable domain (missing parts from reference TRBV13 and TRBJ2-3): AAGVIQSPRHLIKEKRETATLKCYPIPRHDTVYWYQQGPGQDPQFLISFYEKMQSDKGSIPDRFSAQQFSDYHSELNMSSLELGDSALYFCASSLERLGARYTDTQYFGPGTRLTVL.

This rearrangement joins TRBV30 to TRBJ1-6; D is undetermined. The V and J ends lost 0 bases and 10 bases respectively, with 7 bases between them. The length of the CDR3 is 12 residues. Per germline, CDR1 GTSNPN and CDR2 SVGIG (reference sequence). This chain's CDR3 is CAWSVLGSPLHF. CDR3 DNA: TGTGCCTGGAGTGTACTAGGGTCACCCCTCCACTTT.

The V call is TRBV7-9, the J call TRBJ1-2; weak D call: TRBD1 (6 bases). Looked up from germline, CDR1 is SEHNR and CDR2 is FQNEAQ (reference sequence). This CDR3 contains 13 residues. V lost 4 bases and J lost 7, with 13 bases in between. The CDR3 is CASSSSQGLGYTF. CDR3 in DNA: TGTGCCAGCAGCTCATCTCAGGGGCTTGGCTACACCTTC.

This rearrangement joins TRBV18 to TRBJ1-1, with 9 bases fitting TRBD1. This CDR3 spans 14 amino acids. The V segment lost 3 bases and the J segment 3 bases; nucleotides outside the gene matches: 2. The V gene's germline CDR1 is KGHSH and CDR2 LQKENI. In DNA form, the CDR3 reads TGTGCCAGCTCACCTCGACAGGGGGACACTGAAGCTTTCTTT. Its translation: CASSPRQGDTEAFF.

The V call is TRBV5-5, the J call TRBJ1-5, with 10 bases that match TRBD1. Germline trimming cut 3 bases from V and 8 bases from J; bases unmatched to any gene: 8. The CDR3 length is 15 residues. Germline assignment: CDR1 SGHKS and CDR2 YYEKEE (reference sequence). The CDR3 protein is CASSWGDRGLEPQHF. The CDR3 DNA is TGTGCCAGCAGCTGGGGGGACAGGGGATTGGAGCCCCAGCATTTT.

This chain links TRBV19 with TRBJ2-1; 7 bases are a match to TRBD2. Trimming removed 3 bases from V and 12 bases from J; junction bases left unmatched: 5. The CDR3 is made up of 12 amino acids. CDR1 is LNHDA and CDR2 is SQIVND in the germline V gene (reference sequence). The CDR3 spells CASSMGTTPQFF. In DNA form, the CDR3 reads TGTGCCAGTAGTATGGGGACTACTCCGCAGTTCTTC.

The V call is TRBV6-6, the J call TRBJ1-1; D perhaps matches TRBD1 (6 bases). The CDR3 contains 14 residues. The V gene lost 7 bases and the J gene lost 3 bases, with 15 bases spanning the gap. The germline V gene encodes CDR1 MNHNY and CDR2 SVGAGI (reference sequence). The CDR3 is CASTSEGGYTEAFF. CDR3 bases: TGTGCCAGCACCTCAGAGGGGGGGTACACTGAAGCTTTCTTT.